This T cell receptor beta chain is drawn from a study of control samples from healthy donors and cancer patients (dated by TCRdb to about 2020). Library method: the immunoSEQ multiplex PCR assay. TCRdb holds this immuneACCESS table with in-frame rearrangements only. Some clones are missing; in checked studies, unresolved V genes explain under half, and the rest has no known cause. The sample data list over 150,000 clones, and around 90% of these were observed just once. The ten largest clones represent 1.3% to 1.5% of the sample. This clone has just one count. Its antigen target is currently unknown. Base quality data are lacking; no much larger clone is found one base away. Sequencing was carried out using blood. This clonotype was sampled from a man between 25 and 39 years old in good health.

The CDR3 sequence is CASRDSTEAFF. The DNA sequence follows: TGTGCCAGCAGAGACAGTACCGAAGCTTTCTTT. In this chain, TRBV2 is recombined with TRBJ1-1; D gene: possibly TRBD1, on 5 matching bases. Between the V and J ends, shortened by 6 bases and 8 bases respectively, the junction contains 10 bases. From the germline V gene, CDR1 is SNHLY and CDR2 is FYNNEI. From the cysteine through the phenylalanine, the CDR3 covers 11 amino acids. Just the 33-base CDR3 DNA is kept, in frame starting at base 1.